The rows below give T cell receptor beta chains drawn from one sample of a study of CD8 T cells in Susac syndrome. TCRdb re-called the immunoSEQ multiplex PCR reads through MiXCR, storing one row per CDR3 protein. The sample consists of about 47,000 distinct CDR3 sequences, roughly 92% of them appearing once. The sequenced sample was CD8+ T cells from PBMCs. Every receptor here comes from a human donor in good health. Each CDR3 is given with its conserved first and last residue. D genes are given only for firm matches. Clone size, where shown, is once, few, many, or a class for clones that have expanded.

D: NA
J: TRBJ1-1
V: TRBV9
size: once
CDR3: CASSVGGAGEAFF
DNA: TGTGCCAGCAGCGTAGGGGGGGCAGGTGAAGCTTTCTTT

D: NA
J: TRBJ2-2
V: TRBV11-1
size: NA
CDR3: CASSFTRNTGELFF
DNA: TGTGCCAGCAGCTTTACCAGGAACACCGGGGAGCTGTTTTTT

D: NA
J: TRBJ2-7
V: TRBV27
size: NA
CDR3: CASSFFPGTSEQYF
DNA: TGTGCCAGCAGTTTTTTTCCCGGGACCTCCGAGCAGTACTTC

D: NA
J: TRBJ1-2
V: TRBV11-2
size: NA
CDR3: CASSFHRDEYGYTF
DNA: TGTGCCAGCAGCTTCCACAGGGATGAATATGGCTACACCTTC

D: TRBD2
J: TRBJ2-1
V: TRBV2
size: NA
CDR3: CASSERAGRYNAQFF
DNA: TGTGCCAGCAGTGAAAGAGCGGGACGATACAATGCGCAGTTCTTC

D: NA
J: TRBJ1-1
V: TRBV27
size: NA
CDR3: CASSLGGGGVEAFF
DNA: TGTGCCAGCAGTTTAGGAGGGGGAGGGGTCGAAGCTTTCTTT

D: NA
J: TRBJ1-1
V: TRBV19
size: NA
CDR3: CASSGSGVTEAFF
DNA: TGTGCCAGTAGTGGGTCTGGGGTGACTGAAGCTTTCTTT

D: TRBD1
J: TRBJ2-7
V: TRBV27
size: NA
CDR3: CASSTGQGAYEQYF
DNA: TGTGCCAGCAGTACAGGACAGGGGGCTTACGAGCAGTACTTC

D: TRBD1
J: TRBJ1-5
V: TRBV2
size: NA
CDR3: CASSVGQGLQPQHF
DNA: TGTGCCAGCAGTGTGGGACAGGGACTTCAGCCCCAGCATTTT

D: TRBD2
J: TRBJ2-7
V: TRBV4-1
size: NA
CDR3: CASSQAGGPYEQYF
DNA: TGCGCCAGCAGCCAGGCGGGAGGGCCATACGAGCAGTACTTC

D: NA
J: TRBJ1-5
V: TRBV19
size: once
CDR3: CASSIPGLNQPQHF
DNA: TGTGCCAGTAGTATTCCAGGGCTCAATCAGCCCCAGCATTTT

D: NA
J: TRBJ2-1
V: TRBV12-3/TRBV12-4
size: NA
CDR3: CASSLSGESSYNEQFF
DNA: TGTGCCAGCAGTTTATCCGGGGAGAGCTCCTACAATGAGCAGTTCTTC

D: TRBD2
J: TRBJ2-1
V: TRBV9
size: NA
CDR3: CASSGLAGDPPSYNEQFF
DNA: TGTGCCAGCAGCGGACTAGCGGGTGACCCCCCATCCTACAATGAGCAGTTCTTC

D: NA
J: TRBJ2-7
V: TRBV7-9
size: NA
CDR3: CASSSGSPYEQYF
DNA: TGTGCCAGCAGCTCCGGGAGCCCCTACGAGCAGTACTTC

D: NA
J: TRBJ2-1
V: TRBV7-6
size: NA
CDR3: CASSQGPFSYNEQFF
DNA: TGTGCCAGCAGCCAGGGACCGTTCTCCTACAATGAGCAGTTCTTC

D: NA
J: TRBJ1-5
V: TRBV5-6
size: NA
CDR3: CASSLGGSSNQPQHF
DNA: TGTGCCAGCAGCTTAGGGGGGTCTAGCAATCAGCCCCAGCATTTT

D: NA
J: TRBJ2-7
V: TRBV6-5
size: NA
CDR3: CASSPGGPLEQYF
DNA: TGTGCCAGCAGTCCCGGGGGGCCCCTCGAGCAGTACTTC

D: NA
J: TRBJ1-2
V: TRBV14
size: NA
CDR3: CASSQVPGDIYGYTF
DNA: TGTGCCAGCAGCCAAGTCCCGGGGGATATCTATGGCTACACCTTC

D: TRBD2
J: TRBJ2-1
V: TRBV19
size: NA
CDR3: CASSLAGPNNEQFF
DNA: TGTGCCAGTAGCTTAGCGGGACCCAACAATGAGCAGTTCTTC

D: TRBD1
J: TRBJ2-7
V: TRBV13
size: NA
CDR3: CASSTLTGTHEQYF
DNA: TGTGCCAGCAGCACCTTGACAGGGACCCACGAGCAGTACTTC

D: TRBD2
J: TRBJ2-1
V: TRBV14
size: NA
CDR3: CASSQLAGGPWEQFF
DNA: TGTGCCAGCAGCCAACTAGCGGGAGGGCCTTGGGAGCAGTTCTTC

D: NA
J: TRBJ2-7
V: TRBV12-3/TRBV12-4
size: NA
CDR3: CASSFGYEQYF
DNA: TGTGCCAGCAGTTTCGGGTACGAGCAGTACTTC

D: NA
J: TRBJ2-7
V: TRBV4-3
size: NA
CDR3: CASSQILIGGGPYEQYF
DNA: TGCGCCAGCAGCCAGATACTCATTGGGGGGGGCCCCTACGAGCAGTACTTC

D: NA
J: TRBJ1-2
V: TRBV3-1
size: NA
CDR3: CASSQGVGGAPYGYTF
DNA: TGTGCCAGCAGCCAAGGAGTGGGGGGCGCTCCCTATGGCTACACCTTC

D: NA
J: TRBJ2-1
V: TRBV5-4
size: once
CDR3: CASSLGGAEQFF
DNA: TGTGCCAGCAGCCTCGGCGGGGCTGAGCAGTTCTTC

D: TRBD1
J: TRBJ2-2
V: TRBV4-1
size: NA
CDR3: CASSPGMGTGDTGELFF
DNA: TGCGCCAGCAGTCCGGGGATGGGGACAGGGGACACCGGGGAGCTGTTTTTT

D: NA
J: TRBJ2-5
V: TRBV18
size: NA
CDR3: CASSPADIPQETQYF
DNA: TGTGCCAGCTCACCCGCGGACATCCCACAAGAGACCCAGTACTTC

D: TRBD1
J: TRBJ1-1
V: TRBV5-1
size: NA
CDR3: CASRRDRNTEAFF
DNA: TGCGCCAGCAGGAGGGACAGGAACACTGAAGCTTTCTTT

D: NA
J: TRBJ2-1
V: TRBV7-9
size: NA
CDR3: CASSLVLASDEQFF
DNA: TGTGCCAGCAGCTTAGTACTGGCAAGCGATGAGCAGTTCTTC

D: NA
J: TRBJ2-2
V: TRBV19
size: NA
CDR3: CASSLPGLATGELFF
DNA: TGTGCCAGTAGTTTACCGGGTCTCGCCACCGGGGAGCTGTTTTTT

D: NA
J: TRBJ2-2
V: TRBV19
size: NA
CDR3: CASTYRDPNTGELFF
DNA: TGTGCCAGTACTTACCGAGATCCGAACACCGGGGAGCTGTTTTTT

D: TRBD2
J: TRBJ2-2
V: TRBV24-1
size: NA
CDR3: CATSDLQTSGMNTGELFF
DNA: TGTGCCACCAGTGATTTGCAGACTAGCGGGATGAACACCGGGGAGCTGTTTTTT

D: NA
J: TRBJ1-1
V: TRBV7-2
size: once
CDR3: CASSLTGRNTEAFF
DNA: TGTGCCAGCAGCCTTACAGGGAGGAACACTGAAGCTTTCTTT

D: TRBD2
J: TRBJ2-1
V: TRBV15
size: NA
CDR3: CATSVSGNYNEQFF
DNA: TGTGCCACCAGCGTTAGCGGGAACTACAATGAGCAGTTCTTC

D: TRBD2
J: TRBJ2-5
V: TRBV27
size: NA
CDR3: CASSPGLAGARRETQYF
DNA: TGTGCCAGCAGTCCGGGACTAGCGGGAGCTCGAAGAGAGACCCAGTACTTC

D: TRBD2
J: TRBJ2-7
V: TRBV23-1
size: NA
CDR3: CASNAPGLAAYEQYF
DNA: TGCGCCAGCAACGCACCGGGACTAGCGGCCTACGAGCAGTACTTC

D: NA
J: TRBJ2-1
V: TRBV29-1
size: NA
CDR3: CSVEDFVGSYNDYEQFF
DNA: TGCAGCGTTGAAGATTTTGTAGGCTCCTACAATGATTACGAGCAGTTCTTC

D: TRBD2
J: TRBJ2-1
V: TRBV7-8
size: NA
CDR3: CASSHLAGGPIEQFF
DNA: TGTGCCAGCAGCCATCTAGCGGGAGGGCCCATTGAGCAGTTCTTC

D: NA
J: TRBJ1-5
V: TRBV5-6
size: few
CDR3: CASSLGAGGGNQPQHF
DNA: TGTGCCAGCAGCTTGGGAGCCGGAGGGGGCAATCAGCCCCAGCATTTT

D: NA
J: TRBJ1-5
V: TRBV29-1
size: NA
CDR3: CSVAVDTTQPQHF
DNA: TGCAGCGTTGCAGTGGATACGACTCAGCCCCAGCATTTT

D: NA
J: TRBJ2-7
V: TRBV27
size: NA
CDR3: CASSSEQGYEQYF
DNA: TGTGCCAGCAGTTCCGAACAGGGCTACGAGCAGTACTTC

D: TRBD2
J: TRBJ2-7
V: TRBV5-1
size: NA
CDR3: CASSGPLAGAGEQYF
DNA: TGCGCCAGCAGCGGACCACTAGCGGGAGCGGGCGAGCAGTACTTC

D: TRBD1
J: TRBJ1-2
V: TRBV10-3
size: NA
CDR3: CAISTRDSHLSIYGYTF
DNA: TGTGCCATCAGTACCCGGGACAGCCACTTAAGTATCTATGGCTACACCTTC

D: NA
J: TRBJ2-6
V: TRBV29-1
size: NA
CDR3: CSVEGGAGANVLTF
DNA: TGCAGCGTTGAGGGCGGTGCTGGGGCCAACGTCCTGACTTTC

D: NA
J: TRBJ1-4
V: TRBV7-9
size: NA
CDR3: CASSPPKGHNPTNEKLFF
DNA: TGTGCCAGCAGCCCCCCCAAGGGACACAATCCAACTAATGAAAAACTGTTTTTT